The 21 T cell receptor beta chains reported below all come from one sample, sequenced in a study of CD8+ T cells in alopecia areata. TCR sequencing used cDNA made by reverse transcription of extracted RNA. TCRdb's copy holds only in-frame clones and misses some; the assay was immunoSEQ multiplex PCR. Here the sample spans 150,000 or so clones, approximately 87% being singletons. The specimen comprised CD8+ T cells sorted from blood, sampled at week 0. Receptor source: a human donor with alopecia areata.

The rearrangement joins TRBV29-1 to TRBJ2-5; D may be TRBD1 (6 bases). The V and J ends lost 6 bases and 2 bases respectively, with 22 bases between them. The CDR3 extends over 16 amino acids. Germline assignment: CDR1 SQVTM and CDR2 ANQGSEA. DNA of the CDR3: TGCAGCGTCCAGGGGAAAGGTCAGGGTAGTCAAGAGACCCAGTACTTC. Amino acids: CSVQGKGQGSQETQYF.

J is TRBJ2-2 and V is TRBV19, with D uncertain. This CDR3 region has 14 residues. CDR1 and CDR2 (germline): LNHDA, SQIVND (reference sequence). Trimming removed 5 bases at V and 4 bases at J, with 11 bases between. The CDR3, as DNA: TGTGCCAGTAGTCCATGGCCTATCACCGGGGAGCTGTTTTTT. Translation: CASSPWPITGELFF.

The chain joins TRBV29-1 to TRBJ2-7, with a possible D match to TRBD1 (5 bases). The V gene lost 3 bases and the J gene lost 0 bases, with 9 bases spanning the gap. CDR1 is SQVTM, CDR2 ANQGSEA, per germline. The CDR3 spans 13 residues. This CDR3 reads CSVDTGSSYEQYF. CDR3 coding DNA: TGCAGCGTTGATACAGGTAGCTCCTACGAGCAGTACTTC.

J is TRBJ2-7 and V is TRBV29-1; possibly TRBD2 for D (5 bases). This CDR3 has 13 amino acids. CDR1 is SQVTM and CDR2 is ANQGSEA in the germline V gene. V shed 6 bases and J shed 0 bases, with 12 bases lying between them. The CDR3 region is CSVTIPSSYEQYF. In nucleotides, the CDR3 is TGCAGCGTGACTATACCGAGCTCCTACGAGCAGTACTTC.

On this clone: Within the sample, other DNA sequences also encode this same CDR3. The chain recombines TRBV19 with TRBJ2-7; TRBD2 is a possible D gene (6 bases). This CDR3 region has 13 residues. Germline CDR1 reads LNHDA; CDR2 reads SQIVND (reference sequence). Trimming left V 3 bases short and J 3 bases short, with 9 bases between. The CDR3 bases are TGTGCCAGTAGTATCGGACTAAACTACGAGCAGTACTTC. Translating gives CASSIGLNYEQYF.

The rearrangement joins TRBV7-6 to TRBJ1-1; D remains unclear. The CDR3 is 15 amino acids. Per germline, CDR1 SGHVS and CDR2 FNYEAQ. V gave up 5 bases and J gave up 0 bases, with 13 bases separating them. The CDR3 loop reads CASSPGMEMNTEAFF. CDR3 DNA: TGTGCCAGCAGCCCAGGAATGGAGATGAACACTGAAGCTTTCTTT. Filled out from reference TRBV7-6 and TRBJ1-1, the complete variable domain reads GAGVSQSPRYKVTKRGQDVALRCDPISGHVSLYWYRQALGQGPEFLTYFNYEAQQDKSGLPNDRFSAERPEGSISTLTIQRTEQRDSAMYRCASSPGMEMNTEAFFGQGTRLTVV.

The rearrangement uses TRBV27 and TRBJ2-1, with D tentatively TRBD2 (6 bases). Germline loops: CDR1 MNHEY, CDR2 SMNVEV (reference sequence). The CDR3 is made up of 12 amino acids. Trimming removed 6 bases at V and 7 bases at J, with 10 bases between. The CDR3 here is CASSLTSNEQFF. The CDR3, as DNA: TGTGCCAGCAGCCTGACTAGTAATGAGCAGTTCTTC.

The J gene is TRBJ2-2, the V gene TRBV13, with 10 bases lining up with TRBD2. Germline V gene lookup returns CDR1 PRHDT and CDR2 FYEKMQ (reference sequence). V was pared by 2 bases and J by 3 bases, with 0 bases of the junction left unmatched. This CDR3 has 15 residues. The CDR3 loop reads CASSLLAGDTGELFF. The CDR3 region has the DNA TGTGCCAGCAGCTTACTAGCGGGAGACACCGGGGAGCTGTTTTTT. Filled out from reference TRBV13 and TRBJ2-2, the complete variable domain reads AAGVIQSPRHLIKEKRETATLKCYPIPRHDTVYWYQQGPGQDPQFLISFYEKMQSDKGSIPDRFSAQQFSDYHSELNMSSLELGDSALYFCASSLLAGDTGELFFGEGSRLTVL.

The J gene is TRBJ2-1, the V gene TRBV5-6, with 12 bases aligning to TRBD1. V gave up 2 bases and J gave up 5 bases; unmatched junction bases: 8. This CDR3 is built from 17 residues. Germline V gene sequence: CDR1 SGHDT, CDR2 YYEEEE. The CDR3 DNA is TGTGCCAGCAGCTTACCTCCGGGACAGGGGGCGGACAATGAGCAGTTCTTC. Encoded protein: CASSLPPGQGADNEQFF.

Written as DNA, the CDR3 is TGTGCCTGGAGTTTTTCCTACGAGCAGTACTTC. Translation gives CAWSFSYEQYF. This chain joins TRBV30 and TRBJ2-7; D is ambiguous. Germline values: CDR1 GTSNPN, CDR2 SVGIG (reference sequence). V was shortened by 2 bases and J by 1 base, with 3 bases between the two germline ends. The CDR3 spans 11 residues.

This clone was detected only once. The chain combines TRBV6-5 with TRBJ2-1; D is unclear. Trimming shortened V by 0 bases and J by 10 bases, and 10 bases separated the two germline ends. The CDR3 sequence is 13 residues long. Germline V gene lookup returns CDR1 MNHEY and CDR2 SVGAGI. This CDR3 reads CASSYSKLYEQFF. The CDR3 DNA is TGTGCCAGCAGTTACTCGAAACTATACGAGCAGTTCTTC.

This chain links TRBV9 with TRBJ1-4, with D possibly matching TRBD1 (5 bases). The CDR3 covers 16 residues. The germline V gene has CDR1 SGDLS and CDR2 YYNGEE. The ends were cut back, 3 bases at V and 5 bases at J, with 17 bases in the middle. The CDR3 DNA sequence: TGTGCCAGCAGCGCCCCCTCGGAGGGGCAAAATGAAAAACTGTTTTTT. It yields the protein CASSAPSEGQNEKLFF.

The chain couples TRBV14 to TRBJ1-1, with D unclear. The CDR3 is made up of 13 amino acids. The ends were cut back, 3 bases at V and 12 bases at J, with 17 bases in the middle. From germline, CDR1 is SGHDN and CDR2 FVKESK. The CDR3 nucleotides read TGTGCCAGCAGCCACGGCAATCTTGTGAGGTCTTTCTTT. Amino acid sequence: CASSHGNLVRSFF.

This clone was seen only a few times. This sequence joins TRBV27 and TRBJ2-3; D unclear. This CDR3 comprises 12 residues. The V gene lost 4 bases and the J gene lost 12 bases, with 14 bases spanning the gap. The germline V gene encodes CDR1 MNHEY and CDR2 SMNVEV (reference sequence). CDR3 DNA sequence: TGTGCCAGCAGTTCTTTGGGCGCCAGACAGTATTTT. Translated: CASSSLGARQYF.

The sample holds one count of this clone. This chain's CDR3 is CASSLRAQEGVYNEQFF. Here the CDR3 DNA reads TGTGCCAGCAGCTTACGGGCCCAGGAAGGGGTCTACAATGAGCAGTTCTTC. V usage is TRBV11-2 and J usage is TRBJ2-1; D is perhaps TRBD1 (5 bases). V dropped 2 bases and J dropped 3 bases, with 17 bases sitting between them. Germline loops: CDR1 SGHAT, CDR2 FQNNGV. The length of the CDR3 is 17 residues.

V is TRBV5-6 and J is TRBJ2-7; D perhaps matches TRBD1 (5 bases). Germline V gene data show CDR1 as SGHDT and CDR2 as YYEEEE. V shed 4 bases and J shed 3 bases, with 5 bases lying between them. This CDR3 spans 11 amino acids. CDR3 sequence: CASSDSYEQYF. DNA of the CDR3: TGTGCCAGCAGCGACAGCTACGAGCAGTACTTC.

The rearrangement links TRBV19 to TRBJ2-2, with unresolved D. CDR1 LNHDA and CDR2 SQIVND come from the germline V gene (reference sequence). V shed 2 bases and J shed 4 bases, with 11 bases lying between them. This CDR3 comprises 15 residues. Written as DNA, the CDR3 is TGTGCCAGTAGTATATCAGGCGTAGCCACCGGGGAGCTGTTTTTT. It codes for CASSISGVATGELFF.

This sequence joins TRBV15 and TRBJ1-5, with D maybe TRBD1 (6 bases). This CDR3 is 15 amino acids long. Trimming removed 0 bases from V and 3 bases from J, with 9 bases in between. Germline V CDR1 and CDR2: LNHNV, YYDKDF (reference sequence). CDR3 in DNA: TGTGCCACCAGCAGAGATCCAGGGGACAATCAGCCCCAGCATTTT. Protein: CATSRDPGDNQPQHF.

The V gene is TRBV7-3, the J gene TRBJ1-1; no definite D call. Per the germline V gene, CDR1 is SGHTA and CDR2 is FQGTGA. CDR3 length: 13 residues. Trimming removed 2 bases at V and 2 bases at J, with 6 bases between. The CDR3 DNA follows: TGTGCCAGCAGCTTATGGGGTAACACTGAAGCTTTCTTT. As protein: CASSLWGNTEAFF.

The CDR3 nucleotides are TGTGCCAGCAGTACTTACAGGTCGCACATAGAGACCCAGTACTTC. Translated, it gives CASSTYRSHIETQYF. The V call is TRBV27, the J call TRBJ2-5; a possible D gene is TRBD1 (5 bases). Germline V CDR1 and CDR2: MNHEY, SMNVEV (reference sequence). V was pared by 5 bases and J by 4 bases, with 17 bases between. The CDR3 is made up of 15 amino acids.

The chain links TRBV11-2 to TRBJ2-7; D not certain. V lost 1 base, J lost 2 bases, and 12 bases lay in between. Germline CDR1 reads SGHAT; CDR2 reads FQNNGV. The CDR3 covers 15 residues. For the CDR3, the DNA is TGTGCCAGCAGCTTAGTACTGACGGCCACCTACGAGCAGTACTTC. This translates into CASSLVLTATYEQYF.